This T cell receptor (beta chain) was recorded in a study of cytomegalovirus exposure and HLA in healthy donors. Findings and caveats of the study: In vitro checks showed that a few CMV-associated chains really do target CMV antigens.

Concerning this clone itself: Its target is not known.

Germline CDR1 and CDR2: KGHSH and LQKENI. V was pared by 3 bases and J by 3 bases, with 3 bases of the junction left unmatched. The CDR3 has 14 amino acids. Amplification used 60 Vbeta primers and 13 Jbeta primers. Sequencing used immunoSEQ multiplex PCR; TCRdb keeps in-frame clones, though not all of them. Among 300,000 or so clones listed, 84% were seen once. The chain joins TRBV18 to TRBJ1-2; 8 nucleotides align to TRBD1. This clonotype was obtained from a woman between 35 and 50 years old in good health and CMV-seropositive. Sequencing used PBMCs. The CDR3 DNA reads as TGTGCCAGCTCACCGGACAGGGCTGACTATGGCTACACCTTC. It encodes CASSPDRADYGYTF.